Listed below are T cell receptor beta chains from one sample, sequenced in a study of response to subunit inactivated influenza vaccine. MiXCR was run by TCRdb on the RT-PCR reads, yielding one entry per CDR3 protein. The table lists roughly 790,000 distinct CDR3 sequences, around 20% of them singletons, with roughly 10% in the top ten. The sample was PBMCs from blood, taken less than 6 days after vaccination. The receptors here all came from a middle-aged man who received an inactivated influenza vaccine. Both conserved end residues are part of each CDR3. The D gene is left open where the match is weak. Only part of the rows carry a size: once, few, many, or a class if the clone is expanded.

TRBJ1-1 NA TRBV20-1 few CSASNSLNTEAFF TGCAGTGCTAGTAACAGCTTGAACACTGAAGCTTTCTTT
TRBJ2-5 TRBD2 TRBV12-3/TRBV12-4 few CASGGGRNKKETQYF TGTGCCAGCGGGGGGGGGAGAAATAAGAAGGAGACCCAGTACTTC
TRBJ2-1 NA TRBV9 NA CASSVTGLSYNEQFF TGTGCCAGCAGCGTAACCGGGTTATCCTACAATGAGCAGTTCTTC
TRBJ2-1 NA TRBV6-2/TRBV6-3 few CASSIKRGEQFF TGTGCCAGCAGCATAAAACGAGGGGAACAGTTCTTC
TRBJ2-7 TRBD1 TRBV6-6 few CATRQGGTYEQYF TGTGCCACCCGACAGGGGGGGACCTACGAGCAGTACTTC
TRBJ2-7 NA TRBV21-1 NA CASSKGQGYEQYF TGTGCCAGCAGCAAAGGGCAGGGCTACGAGCAGTACTTC
TRBJ2-2 NA TRBV7-2 NA CASSPGPFGGELFF TGTGCCAGCAGCCCCGGGCCCTTCGGGGGGGAGCTGTTTTTT
TRBJ2-2 NA TRBV7-8 NA CASSVDRNTGELFF TGTGCCAGCAGCGTAGACAGGAACACCGGGGAGCTGTTTTTT
TRBJ2-7 TRBD2 TRBV25-1 NA CASSEIPSGSLDEQYF TGTGCCAGCAGTGAGATCCCTAGCGGGAGTCTAGACGAGCAGTACTTC
TRBJ1-2 TRBD1 TRBV6-5 few CASSYSWTGGNYGYTF TGTGCCAGCAGTTACTCGTGGACAGGGGGCAACTATGGCTACACCTTC
TRBJ2-5 TRBD2 TRBV7-2 few CASSSGLASQTQYF TGTGCCAGCAGCTCGGGACTAGCGTCGCAGACCCAGTACTTC
TRBJ1-5 NA TRBV9 NA CASSVEGHSNQPQHF TGTGCCAGCAGCGTAGAAGGGCATAGCAATCAGCCCCAGCATTTT
TRBJ2-3 NA TRBV27 few CASSLGTPLTDTQYF TGTGCCAGCAGTTTAGGAACACCCTTGACAGATACGCAGTATTTT
TRBJ2-5 NA TRBV18 NA CASSPLEAETQYF TGTGCCAGCTCACCTTTGGAGGCAGAGACCCAGTACTTC
TRBJ2-4 NA TRBV7-8 few CASSLEVRGRNIQYF TGTGCCAGCAGCTTAGAGGTTCGGGGCCGGAACATTCAGTACTTC
TRBJ2-7 TRBD2 TRBV20-1 NA CSAGTSGRGYEQYF TGCAGTGCCGGGACTAGCGGGAGAGGCTACGAGCAGTACTTC
TRBJ2-5 TRBD1 TRBV7-9 NA CASIPGQGGETQYF TGTGCCAGCATTCCCGGACAGGGCGGAGAGACCCAGTACTTC
TRBJ2-1 NA TRBV5-1 NA CASSFQGVSYNEQFF TGCGCCAGCAGCTTCCAGGGTGTCTCCTACAATGAGCAGTTCTTC
TRBJ2-3 NA TRBV7-9 many CASSLLGDTQYF TGTGCCAGCAGCTTACTGGGGGATACGCAGTATTTT
TRBJ2-1 NA TRBV20-1 few CSASLRGRLYNEQFF TGCAGTGCTAGTCTCAGGGGCCGTCTATACAATGAGCAGTTCTTC
TRBJ1-5 NA TRBV7-2 many CASSLGGAQPQHF TGTGCCAGCAGCTTAGGAGGGGCGCAGCCCCAGCATTTT
TRBJ2-7 NA TRBV10-3 few CAISDRGLTTYEQYF TGTGCCATCAGTGACAGGGGTCTAACCACCTACGAGCAGTACTTC
TRBJ2-3 NA TRBV25-1 NA CASSEMVGPTDTQYF TGTGCCAGCAGTGAAATGGTGGGCCCCACAGATACGCAGTATTTT
TRBJ1-1 NA TRBV7-9 many CASSHSAGMNTEAFF TGTGCCAGCAGCCATTCTGCCGGAATGAACACTGAAGCTTTCTTT
TRBJ1-4 TRBD1 TRBV5-1 NA CASSLVGQGAHSWMKKLFF TGCGCCAGCAGCTTGGTGGGACAGGGGGCGCATTCGTGGATGAAGAAACTGTTTTTT
TRBJ2-3 NA TRBV7-2 many CASSLVLGRGTDTQYF TGTGCCAGCAGCTTAGTACTCGGGAGAGGCACAGATACGCAGTATTTT
TRBJ1-4 NA TRBV6-5 NA CASSYSRLGNEKLFF TGTGCCAGCAGTTACTCGAGGCTGGGTAATGAAAAACTGTTTTTT